These T cell receptor beta chains were read from a single sample in a study of T cells in localized non-small cell lung cancer. Profiling relied on immunoSEQ multiplex PCR, and the TCRdb table lists in-frame clones only, not all of them. This sample has 1,100 to 1,500 clones; 20% to 25% occur once, and the top ten carry more than 13%. Sequenced here: lung tumor tissue, sampled before any cancer treatment. These TCRs come from a woman aged 35 to 70 with stage I lung adenocarcinoma. The CDR3 runs from the conserved cysteine through the conserved F or W. A D gene is named only where the DNA matches it firmly. Not every row has a clone size; where given, it reads once, few, many or a size class.

v_gene: TRBV30; d_gene: NA; j_gene: TRBJ2-4; abundance: few; CDR3aa: CAWSKPGPTGYF; CDR3nt: TGTGCCTGGAGTAAGCCGGGCCCGACCGGGTACTTC
v_gene: TRBV11-3; d_gene: NA; j_gene: TRBJ1-5; abundance: NA; CDR3aa: CASSLDVTDQPQHF; CDR3nt: TGTGCCAGCAGCTTAGATGTTACGGATCAGCCCCAGCATTTT
v_gene: TRBV11-3; d_gene: NA; j_gene: TRBJ1-5; abundance: hyperexpanded; CDR3aa: CASSLEVGGPNQPQHF; CDR3nt: TGTGCCAGCAGCTTAGAAGTGGGAGGCCCCAATCAGCCCCAGCATTTT
v_gene: TRBV18; d_gene: TRBD2; j_gene: TRBJ2-1; abundance: NA; CDR3aa: CASSPRKGGPMNEQFF; CDR3nt: TGTGCCAGCTCACCTCGAAAGGGAGGGCCGATGAATGAGCAGTTCTTC
v_gene: TRBV28; d_gene: TRBD2; j_gene: TRBJ2-7; abundance: hyperexpanded; CDR3aa: CASSVLAGEYEQYF; CDR3nt: TGTGCCAGCAGTGTTCTAGCGGGAGAATACGAGCAGTACTTC
v_gene: TRBV6-8; d_gene: TRBD1; j_gene: TRBJ1-2; abundance: few; CDR3aa: CASSSSPGTGEYGYTF; CDR3nt: TGTGCCAGCAGCTCTTCGCCAGGGACAGGGGAGTATGGCTACACCTTC
v_gene: TRBV30; d_gene: NA; j_gene: TRBJ1-4; abundance: NA; CDR3aa: CAGMATPGKLFF; CDR3nt: TGTGCCGGGATGGCAACCCCTGGAAAACTGTTTTTT
v_gene: TRBV29-1; d_gene: TRBD1; j_gene: TRBJ2-1; abundance: NA; CDR3aa: CSVEYRGDEQFF; CDR3nt: TGCAGCGTTGAATACAGGGGTGATGAGCAGTTCTTC
v_gene: TRBV30; d_gene: TRBD1; j_gene: TRBJ1-4; abundance: few; CDR3aa: CAWLSGTGGKLFF; CDR3nt: TGTGCCTGGCTATCCGGCACAGGGGGAAAACTGTTTTTT
v_gene: TRBV30; d_gene: NA; j_gene: TRBJ2-6; abundance: few; CDR3aa: CAWSVTGKSSGANVLTF; CDR3nt: TGTGCCTGGAGTGTAACAGGAAAGAGCTCTGGGGCCAACGTCCTGACTTTC
v_gene: TRBV19; d_gene: TRBD1; j_gene: TRBJ1-5; abundance: NA; CDR3aa: CASRIGTGFFDSNQPQHF; CDR3nt: TGTGCCAGTAGAATAGGGACAGGGTTCTTTGATAGCAATCAGCCCCAGCATTTT
v_gene: TRBV6-8; d_gene: NA; j_gene: TRBJ1-2; abundance: medium-sized; CDR3aa: CASSYPLRRGEGYGYTF; CDR3nt: TGTGCCAGCAGTTACCCGCTGCGTAGGGGAGAAGGCTATGGCTACACCTTC
v_gene: TRBV19; d_gene: NA; j_gene: TRBJ1-5; abundance: NA; CDR3aa: CASIDTGAYNQPQHF; CDR3nt: TGTGCCAGTATTGATACCGGGGCGTACAATCAGCCCCAGCATTTT
v_gene: TRBV11-3; d_gene: NA; j_gene: TRBJ2-3; abundance: NA; CDR3aa: CASSFLHEGDTQYF; CDR3nt: TGTGCCAGCAGCTTTTTACACGAGGGGGATACGCAGTATTTT
v_gene: TRBV14; d_gene: TRBD2; j_gene: TRBJ2-4; abundance: NA; CDR3aa: CASSETSGRSKNIQYF; CDR3nt: TGTGCCAGCAGCGAGACTAGCGGGAGGTCCAAAAACATTCAGTACTTC
v_gene: TRBV6-8; d_gene: NA; j_gene: TRBJ2-6; abundance: NA; CDR3aa: CASSYSGAGANVLTF; CDR3nt: TGTGCCAGCAGTTATTCGGGGGCTGGGGCCAACGTCCTGACTTTC
v_gene: TRBV9; d_gene: NA; j_gene: TRBJ2-6; abundance: large; CDR3aa: CASSLLPGHRSSGANVLTF; CDR3nt: TGTGCCAGCAGCCTATTGCCGGGACACAGAAGCTCTGGGGCCAACGTCCTGACTTTC
v_gene: TRBV7-1; d_gene: NA; j_gene: TRBJ2-7; abundance: few; CDR3aa: CASSFGVSYEQYF; CDR3nt: TGTGCCAGCAGCTTCGGGGTCTCCTACGAGCAGTACTTC
v_gene: TRBV11-1; d_gene: TRBD2; j_gene: TRBJ2-3; abundance: NA; CDR3aa: CASSLAGGQGDTQYF; CDR3nt: TGTGCTAGCAGCTTAGCGGGGGGCCAGGGAGATACGCAGTATTTT
v_gene: TRBV15; d_gene: TRBD2; j_gene: TRBJ2-7; abundance: few; CDR3aa: CATSATGAGPSGEQYF; CDR3nt: TGTGCCACCAGCGCCACAGGAGCGGGGCCGTCGGGGGAGCAGTACTTC
v_gene: TRBV6-8; d_gene: NA; j_gene: TRBJ1-6; abundance: few; CDR3aa: CASIRGEGSPLHF; CDR3nt: TGTGCCAGCATCAGGGGAGAAGGTTCACCCCTCCACTTT
v_gene: TRBV19; d_gene: NA; j_gene: TRBJ1-1; abundance: few; CDR3aa: CASSPPLYMNTEAFF; CDR3nt: TGTGCCAGTAGTCCCCCGCTGTACATGAACACTGAAGCTTTCTTT
v_gene: TRBV30; d_gene: TRBD1; j_gene: TRBJ2-7; abundance: few; CDR3aa: CAWSTRSWTGLHQYF; CDR3nt: TGTGCCTGGAGTACGCGAAGTTGGACAGGCCTTCATCAGTACTTC
v_gene: TRBV29-1; d_gene: NA; j_gene: TRBJ2-3; abundance: NA; CDR3aa: CSVVGGRTDTQYF; CDR3nt: TGCAGCGTTGTCGGGGGACGCACAGATACGCAGTATTTT
v_gene: TRBV30; d_gene: TRBD1; j_gene: TRBJ2-4; abundance: NA; CDR3aa: CAWRGTVLAKNIQYF; CDR3nt: TGTGCCTGGAGGGGGACAGTTCTAGCCAAAAACATTCAGTACTTC
v_gene: TRBV4-1; d_gene: NA; j_gene: TRBJ1-5; abundance: few; CDR3aa: CASSLIAGEGQPQHF; CDR3nt: TGCGCCAGCAGCCTCATTGCAGGGGAGGGGCAGCCCCAGCATTTT
v_gene: TRBV11-3; d_gene: TRBD2; j_gene: TRBJ2-1; abundance: medium-sized; CDR3aa: CASSRAGGGYNEQFF; CDR3nt: TGTGCCAGCAGCCGAGCGGGAGGGGGCTACAATGAGCAGTTCTTC
v_gene: TRBV4-1; d_gene: TRBD2; j_gene: TRBJ2-2; abundance: few; CDR3aa: CASSLPSGNANTGELFF; CDR3nt: TGCGCCAGCAGCCTTCCCAGCGGGAACGCGAACACCGGGGAGCTGTTTTTT
v_gene: TRBV9; d_gene: NA; j_gene: TRBJ2-1; abundance: few; CDR3aa: CASSGPIEVKAESDNEQFF; CDR3nt: TGTGCCAGCAGCGGGCCCATAGAAGTTAAAGCGGAGTCTGATAATGAGCAGTTCTTC
v_gene: TRBV5-1; d_gene: TRBD2; j_gene: TRBJ2-1; abundance: NA; CDR3aa: CASSSRPGLAGAGYEQFF; CDR3nt: TGCGCCAGCAGCTCCCGCCCGGGACTAGCGGGAGCCGGGTATGAGCAGTTCTTC
v_gene: TRBV11-3; d_gene: TRBD2; j_gene: TRBJ2-7; abundance: few; CDR3aa: CASSLGLAGLYEQYF; CDR3nt: TGTGCCAGCAGCCTCGGACTAGCGGGGCTCTACGAGCAGTACTTC
v_gene: TRBV19; d_gene: TRBD2; j_gene: TRBJ2-7; abundance: NA; CDR3aa: CASRGLAGGTGEQYF; CDR3nt: TGTGCCAGTAGGGGACTAGCGGGAGGAACGGGGGAGCAGTACTTC
v_gene: TRBV11-3; d_gene: TRBD2; j_gene: TRBJ2-7; abundance: few; CDR3aa: CASSGTSSRHEQYF; CDR3nt: TGTGCCAGCAGCGGGACTAGCAGTCGGCACGAGCAGTACTTC
v_gene: TRBV29-1; d_gene: NA; j_gene: TRBJ1-2; abundance: NA; CDR3aa: CSVALTDNYGYTF; CDR3nt: TGCAGCGTTGCCCTGACAGATAACTATGGCTACACCTTC
v_gene: TRBV19; d_gene: NA; j_gene: TRBJ2-7; abundance: NA; CDR3aa: CASSADSLSSYEQYF; CDR3nt: TGTGCCAGTAGTGCGGACAGTCTCAGCTCCTACGAGCAGTACTTC
v_gene: TRBV7-2; d_gene: NA; j_gene: TRBJ1-1; abundance: few; CDR3aa: CASSLVRDTEAFF; CDR3nt: TGTGCCAGCAGCTTAGTGAGGGACACTGAAGCTTTCTTT
v_gene: TRBV7-2; d_gene: NA; j_gene: TRBJ1-3; abundance: NA; CDR3aa: CASSFHSGNTIYF; CDR3nt: TGTGCCAGCAGCTTTCACTCTGGAAACACCATATATTTT
v_gene: TRBV25-1; d_gene: TRBD1; j_gene: TRBJ2-5; abundance: NA; CDR3aa: CASSAWTGKETQYF; CDR3nt: TGTGCCAGCAGTGCCTGGACAGGGAAAGAGACCCAGTACTTC
v_gene: TRBV18; d_gene: NA; j_gene: TRBJ2-2; abundance: few; CDR3aa: CASSPRSKNTGELFF; CDR3nt: TGTGCCAGCTCACCACGGTCTAAAAACACCGGGGAGCTGTTTTTT
v_gene: TRBV6-8; d_gene: TRBD1; j_gene: TRBJ2-6; abundance: NA; CDR3aa: CASSLTGGQGSGANVLTF; CDR3nt: TGTGCCAGCAGCCTAACAGGGGGACAGGGCTCTGGGGCCAACGTCCTGACTTTC
v_gene: TRBV9; d_gene: TRBD2; j_gene: TRBJ2-6; abundance: NA; CDR3aa: CASSVVPSGRSGANVLTF; CDR3nt: TGTGCCAGCAGCGTAGTCCCTAGCGGGAGGTCTGGGGCCAACGTCCTGACTTTC
v_gene: TRBV28; d_gene: NA; j_gene: TRBJ2-5; abundance: NA; CDR3aa: CASSAPGPSQETQYF; CDR3nt: TGTGCCAGCAGCGCACCGGGACCCAGCCAAGAGACCCAGTACTTC
v_gene: TRBV6-8; d_gene: TRBD1; j_gene: TRBJ1-5; abundance: medium-sized; CDR3aa: CATGTGDSNQPQHF; CDR3nt: TGTGCCACCGGGACAGGAGATAGCAATCAGCCCCAGCATTTT
v_gene: TRBV1; d_gene: NA; j_gene: TRBJ2-5; abundance: NA; CDR3aa: CASSGGVGTSQETQYF; CDR3nt: TGCGCCAGCAGTGGAGGGGTCGGGACTTCACAAGAGACCCAGTACTTC
v_gene: TRBV7-5; d_gene: NA; j_gene: TRBJ1-3; abundance: NA; CDR3aa: CASSLEGQGAAGNTIYF; CDR3nt: TGTGCCAGCAGCTTAGAGGGACAGGGGGCGGCTGGAAACACCATATATTTT
v_gene: TRBV6-8; d_gene: TRBD1; j_gene: TRBJ2-4; abundance: medium-sized; CDR3aa: CASSYRTGGENIQYF; CDR3nt: TGTGCCAGCAGTTACCGGACAGGGGGAGAGAACATTCAGTACTTC
v_gene: TRBV28; d_gene: NA; j_gene: TRBJ2-2; abundance: NA; CDR3aa: CASSLPSLYLTGELFF; CDR3nt: TGTGCCAGCAGTTTACCTAGTTTATACCTCACCGGGGAGCTGTTTTTT
v_gene: TRBV28; d_gene: NA; j_gene: TRBJ1-5; abundance: few; CDR3aa: CASRGDTQPQHF; CDR3nt: TGTGCCAGCAGGGGGGATACCCAGCCCCAGCATTTT
v_gene: TRBV9; d_gene: NA; j_gene: TRBJ2-1; abundance: NA; CDR3aa: CASSPPPGSHEQFF; CDR3nt: TGTGCCAGCAGCCCTCCTCCGGGGAGCCATGAGCAGTTCTTC
v_gene: TRBV6-8; d_gene: TRBD2; j_gene: TRBJ2-2; abundance: few; CDR3aa: CASSDSAGAITGELFF; CDR3nt: TGTGCCAGCAGTGATTCAGCGGGAGCGATCACCGGGGAGCTGTTTTTT